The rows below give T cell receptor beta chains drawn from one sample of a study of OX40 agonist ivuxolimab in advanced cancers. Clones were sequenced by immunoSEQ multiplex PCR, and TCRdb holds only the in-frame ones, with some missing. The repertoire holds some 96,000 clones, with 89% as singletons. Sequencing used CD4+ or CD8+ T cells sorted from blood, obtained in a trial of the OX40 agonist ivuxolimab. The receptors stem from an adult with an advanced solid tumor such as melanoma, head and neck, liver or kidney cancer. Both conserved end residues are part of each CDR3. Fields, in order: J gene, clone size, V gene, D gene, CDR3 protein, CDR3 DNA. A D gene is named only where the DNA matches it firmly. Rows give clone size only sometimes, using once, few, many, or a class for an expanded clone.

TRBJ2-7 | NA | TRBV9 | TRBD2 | CASSPNLGLAGAEQYF | TGTGCCAGCAGCCCTAACCTGGGACTAGCGGGGGCAGAGCAGTACTTC
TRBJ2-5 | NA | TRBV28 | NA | CASSFQETQYF | TGTGCCAGCAGTTTCCAAGAGACCCAGTACTTC
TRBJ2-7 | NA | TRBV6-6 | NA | CASSYDSFYEQYF | TGTGCCAGCAGTTACGACAGCTTCTACGAGCAGTACTTC
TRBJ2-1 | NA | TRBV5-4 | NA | CASSLVGGHEQFF | TGTGCCAGCAGCTTGGTCGGGGGTCATGAGCAGTTCTTC
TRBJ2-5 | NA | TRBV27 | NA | CASSFSGTPNQYF | TGTGCCAGCAGTTTTTCCGGGACCCCCAACCAGTACTTC
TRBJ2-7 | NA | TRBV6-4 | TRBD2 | CASSQEGGGSYEQYF | TGTGCCAGCAGTCAGGAGGGCGGGGGTTCCTACGAGCAGTACTTC
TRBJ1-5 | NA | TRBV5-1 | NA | CASSLGFGQPNQPQHF | TGCGCCAGCAGCTTGGGGTTCGGACAACCCAATCAGCCCCAGCATTTT
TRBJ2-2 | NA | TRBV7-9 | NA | CAEVGPQNTGELFF | TGTGCCGAAGTTGGTCCCCAGAACACCGGGGAGCTGTTTTTT
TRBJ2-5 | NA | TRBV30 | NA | CAWSPWRGSATETQYF | TGTGCCTGGAGCCCATGGAGGGGTAGCGCAACGGAGACCCAGTACTTC
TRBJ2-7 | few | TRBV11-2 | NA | CASSLRSGLYEQYF | TGTGCCAGCAGCTTAAGAAGCGGACTCTACGAGCAGTACTTC
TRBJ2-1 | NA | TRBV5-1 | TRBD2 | CASSLSGGKNEQFF | TGCGCCAGCAGCTTATCCGGGGGGAAGAATGAGCAGTTCTTC
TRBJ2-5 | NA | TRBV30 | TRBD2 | CAWRGGTSGGEETQYF | TGTGCCTGGAGGGGAGGGACTAGCGGGGGAGAAGAGACCCAGTACTTC
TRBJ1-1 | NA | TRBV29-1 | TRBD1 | CSVERTGLREAFF | TGCAGCGTTGAGAGGACAGGGCTCCGTGAAGCTTTCTTT
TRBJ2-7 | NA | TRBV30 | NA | CAWSSGLKSYEQYF | TGTGCCTGGAGTTCCGGACTGAAGTCCTACGAGCAGTACTTC
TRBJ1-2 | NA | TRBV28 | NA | CASSLSSKGSGYTF | TGTGCCAGCAGTTTATCGTCGAAGGGGTCTGGCTACACCTTC
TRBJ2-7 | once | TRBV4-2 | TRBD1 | CASSQRQGGEQYF | TGTGCCAGCAGCCAGAGACAGGGCGGCGAGCAGTACTTC
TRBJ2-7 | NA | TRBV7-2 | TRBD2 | CASRRTSGSYEQYF | TGTGCCAGCAGACGGACTAGCGGATCCTACGAGCAGTACTTC
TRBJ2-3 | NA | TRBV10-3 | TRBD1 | CAISEGTGIDTQYF | TGTGCCATCAGTGAGGGGACAGGGATAGATACGCAGTATTTT
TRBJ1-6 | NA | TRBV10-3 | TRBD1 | CATRGTGNNSPLHF | TGTGCCACCCGGGGGACAGGGAATAATTCACCCCTCCACTTT
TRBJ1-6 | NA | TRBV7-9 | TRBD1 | CASSPWTGENSPLHF | TGTGCCAGCAGCCCCTGGACAGGCGAGAATTCACCCCTCCACTTT
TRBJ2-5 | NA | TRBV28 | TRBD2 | CASSPPSGQETQYF | TGTGCCAGCAGCCCACCTAGCGGCCAAGAGACCCAGTACTTC
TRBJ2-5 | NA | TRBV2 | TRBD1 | CASRPDRVQETQYF | TGTGCCAGCAGACCTGACAGGGTCCAAGAGACCCAGTACTTC
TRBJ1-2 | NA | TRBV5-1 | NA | CASSGTGGGVDYTF | TGCGCCAGCAGCGGTACGGGCGGTGGAGTTGACTACACCTTC
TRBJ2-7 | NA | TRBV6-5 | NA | CASRRGHGSYEQYF | TGTGCCAGCAGACGTGGACATGGCTCCTACGAGCAGTACTTC
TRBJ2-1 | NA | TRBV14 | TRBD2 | CASSQARRTSGGPGFLNEQFF | TGTGCCAGCAGCCAAGCCCGACGGACTAGCGGGGGGCCCGGGTTTCTCAATGAGCAGTTCTTC
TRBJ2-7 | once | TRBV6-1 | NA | CASSENYEQYF | TGTGCCAGCAGTGAGAACTACGAGCAGTACTTC
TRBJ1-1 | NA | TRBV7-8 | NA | CASSLGPNGNEAFF | TGTGCCAGCAGCTTAGGACCGAATGGGAATGAAGCTTTCTTT
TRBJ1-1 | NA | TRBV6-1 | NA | CASSESTGTEAFF | TGTGCCAGCAGTGAAAGTACCGGCACTGAAGCTTTCTTT
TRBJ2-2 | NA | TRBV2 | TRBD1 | CAGGTGRTGELFF | TGTGCCGGAGGGACAGGGCGGACCGGGGAGCTGTTTTTT
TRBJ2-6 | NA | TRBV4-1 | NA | CASSQDPGTGANVLTF | TGCGCCAGCAGCCAAGATCCGGGAACTGGGGCCAACGTCCTGACTTTC
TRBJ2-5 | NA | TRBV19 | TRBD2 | CASKGVSGGKQETQYF | TGTGCCAGTAAGGGGGTTAGCGGGGGAAAACAAGAGACCCAGTACTTC
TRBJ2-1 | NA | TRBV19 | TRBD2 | CASSMVAGAGSYNEQFF | TGTGCCAGTAGTATGGTAGCGGGGGCAGGCTCCTACAATGAGCAGTTCTTC
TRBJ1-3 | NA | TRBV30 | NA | CAWSVRTANSGNTIYF | TGTGCCTGGAGCGTAAGGACGGCGAACTCTGGAAACACCATATATTTT
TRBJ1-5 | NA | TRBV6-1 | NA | CASSEHPGLGQPQHF | TGTGCCAGCAGTGAACATCCGGGATTGGGTCAGCCCCAGCATTTT
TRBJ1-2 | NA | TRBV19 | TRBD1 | CASRRTGGNGYTF | TGTGCCAGTAGAAGGACAGGGGGGAATGGCTACACCTTC
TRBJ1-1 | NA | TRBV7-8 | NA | CASSLGHLKNTEAFF | TGTGCCAGCAGCTTAGGTCATCTGAAAAACACTGAAGCTTTCTTT
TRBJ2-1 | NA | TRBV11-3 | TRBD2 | CASSMSGGSYNEQFF | TGTGCCAGCAGTATGAGCGGGGGCTCCTACAATGAGCAGTTCTTC
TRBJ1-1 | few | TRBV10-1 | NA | CASNRVKNTEAFF | TGCGCCAGCAATAGGGTGAAGAACACTGAAGCTTTCTTT
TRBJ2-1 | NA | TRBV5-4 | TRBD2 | CASSLAGGLWNEQFF | TGTGCCAGCAGCCTCGCGGGGGGGCTCTGGAATGAGCAGTTCTTC
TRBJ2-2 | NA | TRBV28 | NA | CASNEGGTGELFF | TGTGCCAGCAATGAGGGAGGCACCGGGGAGCTGTTTTTT
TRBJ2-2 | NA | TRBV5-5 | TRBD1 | CASSRMTGGFTGELFF | TGTGCCAGCAGCCGAATGACAGGGGGTTTCACCGGGGAGCTGTTTTTT
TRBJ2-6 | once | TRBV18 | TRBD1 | CASSRQGAPGANVLTF | TGTGCCAGCTCACGGCAGGGGGCGCCAGGGGCCAACGTCCTGACTTTC
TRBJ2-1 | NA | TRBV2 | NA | CATQSRTPIKNEQFF | TGTGCCACCCAGTCTAGGACACCAATCAAAAATGAGCAGTTCTTC
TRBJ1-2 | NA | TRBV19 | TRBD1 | CATQQGVLNGYTF | TGTGCCACCCAACAGGGGGTTTTAAATGGCTACACCTTC
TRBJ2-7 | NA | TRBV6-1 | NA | CASSASYEQYF | TGTGCCAGCAGTGCAAGCTACGAGCAGTACTTC
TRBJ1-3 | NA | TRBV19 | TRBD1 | CASSTDGTERNTIYF | TGTGCCAGTAGTACCGATGGGACAGAGAGAAACACCATATATTTT
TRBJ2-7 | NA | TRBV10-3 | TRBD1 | CAISWTGGPTGEQYF | TGTGCCATCAGTTGGACAGGGGGCCCAACTGGCGAGCAGTACTTC
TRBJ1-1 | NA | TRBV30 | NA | CAWSLENTEAFF | TGTGCCTGGAGTTTAGAGAACACTGAAGCTTTCTTT
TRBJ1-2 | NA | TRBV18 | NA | CASSLGQAYGYTF | TGTGCCAGCTCCCTGGGGCAGGCCTATGGCTACACCTTC
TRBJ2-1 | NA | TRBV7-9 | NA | CASSPPGLLYNEQFF | TGTGCCAGCAGCCCCCCGGGACTCCTTTACAATGAGCAGTTCTTC
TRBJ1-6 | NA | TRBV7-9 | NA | CASSSREYSPLHF | TGTGCCAGCAGCTCCAGGGAATATTCACCCCTCCACTTT
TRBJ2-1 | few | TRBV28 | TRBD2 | CASRREIGEQFF | TGTGCCAGCAGGCGGGAGATCGGTGAGCAGTTCTTC
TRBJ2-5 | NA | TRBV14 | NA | CASSRAGGRETQYF | TGTGCCAGCAGCCGCGCGGGTGGTAGAGAGACCCAGTACTTC
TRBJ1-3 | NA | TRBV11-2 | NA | CASSFMGRSGNTIYF | TGTGCCAGCAGCTTCATGGGTCGCTCTGGAAACACCATATATTTT
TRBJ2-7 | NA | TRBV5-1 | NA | CASTPDPGRNEQYF | TGCGCCAGCACCCCGGACCCAGGGCGGAACGAGCAGTACTTC